This entry describes one T cell receptor beta chain. Its target is unknown. This sample was included in a study of shared clonotypes between healthy human individuals. Trimming cost V 5 bases and J 4 bases; bases outside gene matches: 17. The CDR3 totals 19 residues. Germline V gives CDR1 SEHNR, CDR2 FQNEAQ (reference sequence). The data were produced by immunoSEQ multiplex PCR, yet TCRdb's version contains in-frame clones alone and is incomplete. Here the sample spans 2 million to 2.5 million clones, over 90% being singletons. Points from the study as a whole: Specimens sampled were limited to blood, with tissue repertoires likely differing.

The receptor was derived from a man aged 18 to 30 in good health. Some clones in this sample may be carry-over from other donors' samples. This chain joins TRBV7-9 and TRBJ2-5; 12 nucleotides align to TRBD2. The source material was naive CD4+ T cells from PBMCs. The subset is: CD45RA+ positively selected. Here the CDR3 DNA reads TGTGCCAGCAGCCCCGGTAGACTAGCGGGAGCCCTCAAGGGAGAGACCCAGTACTTC. Translated, it gives CASSPGRLAGALKGETQYF.